This TCR beta chain was obtained from a study of CD8 T cells in Susac syndrome. This CDR3 comprises 15 residues. Trimming took 5 bases from V and 1 from J, leaving 15 bases between them. CDR1 is SGHNT, CDR2 YYREEE, per germline (reference sequence). Reverse transcription of 0.5 to 1 ug RNA was performed with random hexamers. TCRdb re-analysed the immunoSEQ multiplex PCR reads in MiXCR, keeping a single row per CDR3 protein. Counted here are 130,000 or so distinct CDR3 sequences, roughly 94% occurring once; the ten biggest clones make up about 0.098%. Sequencing of TCR beta was performed on blood CD8+ T cells and on blood CD4+ T cells.

What was sequenced was CD4+ T cells from PBMCs. The V and J genes are TRBV5-4 and TRBJ1-1; TRBD1 is a possible D gene (5 bases). This TCR derives from a human donor in good health. CDR3 sequence: CASRSFGQTNTEAFF. The CDR3 nucleotides are TGTGCCAGCAGAAGCTTTGGACAAACGAACACTGAAGCTTTCTTT.